This TCR beta chain was documented in a study of graft-versus-host responses after intestinal transplantation. Whole-study context: Recipients uniformly received anti-thymocyte globulin induction, followed by tacrolimus and steroids for approximately 3 years. Study-level points and caveats: Early post-transplant falls in HvG clones accompanied the peak levels of circulating GvH clones.

Sequencing used immunoSEQ multiplex PCR; TCRdb keeps in-frame clones, though not all of them. The table records fewer than 75,000 clones, approximately 90% of them present only once. Concerning this clone: Its specificity is not known.

The sequencing used PBMCs, collected 26 days after transplant. This receptor was taken from a human patient who received an intestinal transplant, so some T cells may come from the graft donor.

The CDR3 bases are TGTGCCAGCAGCCTTACGGGTACTGAAGCTTTCTTT. Translated: CASSLTGTEAFF. The chain is built from TRBV5-4 and TRBJ1-1, with unresolved D. Germline V gene lookup returns CDR1 SGHNT and CDR2 YYREEE (reference sequence). The CDR3 spans 12 residues. The ends were cut back, 4 bases at V and 5 bases at J, with 9 bases in the middle.